This T cell receptor (beta chain) was obtained from a study of spatial heterogeneity in lung cancer. Study overall: An average of more than ten raw reads was observed per unique TCR and UMI combination.

V was clipped by 2 bases and J by 3 bases; unmatched bases: 5. Germline loops: CDR1 MNHEY, CDR2 SVGEGT. The CDR3 has 15 residues. In this sample, this clonotype is medium-sized (0.01 to 0.1%). Stated time point: sample taken at primary tumor resection. Unsorted whole RNA from tumor, nontumor lung or frozen PBMC underwent sequencing. Individual TCR cDNA molecules each bore their own unique molecular identifier. MiXCR, run by TCRdb on the 5' RACE reads, gives a single entry per CDR3 protein. The sample has roughly 8,500 distinct CDR3 sequences; under 9% are singletons. Sequenced here: PBMCs, sampled at surgery. The sequence was collected from a female donor with early-stage non-small cell lung cancer. This sequence joins TRBV6-2 or TRBV6-3 and TRBJ2-7; 9 bases align to TRBD2. CDR3 loop: CASSYESGGFYEQYF. For the CDR3, the DNA is TGTGCCAGCAGTTACGAAAGCGGGGGGTTCTACGAGCAGTACTTC.